This T cell receptor (beta chain) comes out of a study of OX40 agonist ivuxolimab in advanced cancers. Data came from immunoSEQ multiplex PCR; TCRdb stores just in-frame clones and leaves some out. The table shows under 60,000 clones, with about 89% occurring only once. This clone came up once. The CDR3 covers 13 residues. The ends were cut back, 1 base at V and 4 bases at J, with 5 bases in the middle. Germline V gives CDR1 LGHNT, CDR2 FRNRAP. Sequenced here: CD4+ or CD8+ T cells sorted from blood, sampled in a trial of the OX40 agonist ivuxolimab. The TCR comes from an adult with an advanced solid tumor such as melanoma, head and neck, liver or kidney cancer. The rearrangement joins TRBV12-5 to TRBJ1-5; the D is unclear. The CDR3 spells CASGLALNQPQHF. The CDR3 bases are TGTGCTAGTGGTTTGGCTTTGAATCAGCCCCAGCATTTT.